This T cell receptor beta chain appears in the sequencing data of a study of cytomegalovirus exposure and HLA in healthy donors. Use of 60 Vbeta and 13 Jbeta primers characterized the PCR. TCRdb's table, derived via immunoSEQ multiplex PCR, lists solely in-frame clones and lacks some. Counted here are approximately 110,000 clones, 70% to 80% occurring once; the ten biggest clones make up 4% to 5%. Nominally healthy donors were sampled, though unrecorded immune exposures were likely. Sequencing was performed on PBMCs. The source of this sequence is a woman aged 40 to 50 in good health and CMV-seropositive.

In DNA, the CDR3 is TGCAGCGTTGGGGGGACAGGGAGGAACACCGGGGAGCTGTTTTTT. It encodes CSVGGTGRNTGELFF. This chain connects TRBV29-1 to TRBJ2-2; 9 nucleotides agree with TRBD1. The germline gives CDR1 SQVTM, CDR2 ANQGSEA. Trimming cost V 4 bases and J 1 base; bases outside gene matches: 4. The CDR3 covers 15 residues.